This passage covers 14 T cell receptor beta chains from one sample sequenced in a study of shared T cell receptors in the human thymus. TCRdb's copy holds only in-frame clones and misses some; the assay was immunoSEQ multiplex PCR. The table lists about 660,000 clones, about 89% of them singletons. In addition, the sample was reused for a study of human thymus T cells.

Sequencing was done on a sample of thymocytes. The receptors here all came from a boy under two years old with a congenital heart defect.

CDR3 in DNA: TGCGCCAGCAGCCTAGTGACAGGTTCGAACACTGAAGCTTTCTTT. This translates into CASSLVTGSNTEAFF. This chain links TRBV4-3 with TRBJ1-1; D is possibly TRBD1 (6 bases). This CDR3 has 15 residues. Trimming removed 4 bases at V and 1 base at J, with 13 bases between. In germline, CDR1 is LGHNA, CDR2 YSLEER.

The chain recombines TRBV9 with TRBJ2-7; D is possibly TRBD1 (6 bases). Germline values: CDR1 SGDLS, CDR2 YYNGEE. V gave up 0 bases and J gave up 1 base, with 8 bases separating them. The CDR3 is 14 residues long. The CDR3 nucleotides are TGTGCCAGCAGCGTAGAGGACAGATCCTACGAGCAGTACTTC. It is translated as CASSVEDRSYEQYF.

This rearrangement joins TRBV5-6 to TRBJ1-2, with D unresolved. Trimming took off 0 bases at V and 5 bases at J, with 11 bases between the two ends. The germline CDR1 and CDR2 sequences are SGHDT and YYEEEE. The CDR3 runs to 14 residues. The CDR3 bases are TGTGCCAGCAGCTTGGCAGGAACCCCATATGGCTACACCTTC. This sequence encodes CASSLAGTPYGYTF.

The CDR3 nucleotides are TGCGCCAGCAGCCAAGAGACGGACATCTATGGCTACACCTTC. Translating it yields CASSQETDIYGYTF. The chain couples TRBV4-3 to TRBJ1-2; D may be TRBD1 (5 bases). CDR1 LGHNA and CDR2 YSLEER come from the germline V gene. This CDR3 is 14 amino acids long. Trimming cost V 0 bases and J 4 bases, with 9 bases left between them.

The chain has TRBV4-1 and TRBJ2-1; 10 nucleotides line up with TRBD1. After removal of 0 bases from V and 3 bases from J, the junction contained 20 bases not matched to a gene. This CDR3 contains 22 residues. Germline V gene sequence: CDR1 MGHRA, CDR2 YSYEKL. The CDR3 DNA follows: TGCGCCAGCAGCCAAGATCCACCATTAGGACAGGGGGTTGTCGCCTACTACAATGAGCAGTTCTTC. This translates into CASSQDPPLGQGVVAYYNEQFF.

This clone was seen more than once but under ten times. The chain uses TRBV4-1 and TRBJ2-1; 10 bases agree with TRBD1. The CDR3 covers 17 residues. With V trimmed by 0 bases and J by 7 bases, 9 bases remained unmatched. The germline gives CDR1 MGHRA, CDR2 YSYEKL. The chain's CDR3 is CASSQDRGTGDMNEQFF. For the CDR3, the DNA is TGCGCCAGCAGCCAAGACAGAGGGACAGGGGACATGAATGAGCAGTTCTTC.

J is TRBJ2-1 and V is TRBV28; 10 bases line up with TRBD2. Germline CDR1 reads MDHEN; CDR2 reads SYDVKM. With 1 base clipped from V and 10 bases from J, the junction kept 4 bases outside the gene matches. The CDR3 has 14 amino acids. The CDR3 region has the DNA TGTGCCAGCAGTTTATTTAAGCGGGAGGGAGAGCAGTTCTTC. It translates to CASSLFKREGEQFF.

J is TRBJ1-2 and V is TRBV7-9; TRBD1 might be the D (6 bases). Germline-derived CDR1 and CDR2 are SEHNR and FQNEAQ (reference sequence). V was pared by 3 bases and J by 6 bases, with 20 bases between. The CDR3 totals 16 residues. DNA of the CDR3: TGTGCCAGCAGCTTCCCGGCTGCGGGGGACATACATGGCTACACCTTC. This codes for CASSFPAAGDIHGYTF.

The J gene is TRBJ1-1, the V gene TRBV5-5; no clear D. Germline V gene sequence: CDR1 SGHKS, CDR2 YYEKEE (reference sequence). The germline V and J ends were trimmed by 1 base and 3 bases, with 7 bases remaining between them. CDR3 length equals 13 residues. The CDR3 bases are TGTGCCAGCAGCTTGTTCGAGTACACTGAAGCTTTCTTT. Its protein is CASSLFEYTEAFF.

The J gene is TRBJ2-3, the V gene TRBV9; 9 bases agree with TRBD2. CDR1 and CDR2 (germline): SGDLS, YYNGEE. This CDR3 region has 18 residues. The V and J ends lost 2 bases and 1 base, in that order; junction bases with no gene match: 11. In nucleotides, the CDR3 is TGTGCCAGCAGCGTTGGTCCGGGGGCTAGCGGGGGCACAGATACGCAGTATTTT. It yields the protein CASSVGPGASGGTDTQYF.

V is TRBV18 and J is TRBJ1-2; no reliable D call. Germline CDR1 KGHSH, CDR2 LQKENI. Trimming shortened V by 0 bases and J by 4 bases, and 15 bases separated the two germline ends. The CDR3 runs 16 residues. The CDR3 nucleotides read TGTGCCAGCTCACCACCGTGGAGCACCCCTAGCTATGGCTACACCTTC. This translates into CASSPPWSTPSYGYTF.

The chain recombines TRBV4-3 with TRBJ2-7; 9 positions match TRBD2. The trim removed 2 bases at V and 6 bases at J, leaving 2 bases unmatched. The CDR3 sequence is 13 residues long. The V gene's germline CDR1 is LGHNA and CDR2 YSLEER. Written as DNA, the CDR3 is TGCGCCAGCAGCCAACTACTAGCGGGCGAGCAGTACTTC. Residues: CASSQLLAGEQYF.

The chain joins TRBV5-4 to TRBJ2-1; 9 bases line up with TRBD2. The CDR3 covers 18 residues. Germline V gives CDR1 SGHNT, CDR2 YYREEE (reference sequence). V was clipped by 1 base and J by 4 bases; unmatched bases: 12. The CDR3: CASSLMAGGSRGYNEQFF. In nucleotides, the CDR3 is TGTGCCAGCAGCTTGATGGCGGGGGGGTCAAGGGGTTACAATGAGCAGTTCTTC.

The chain carries TRBV29-1 and TRBJ1-1; TRBD1 is a possible D gene (6 bases). Germline-derived CDR1 and CDR2 are SQVTM and ANQGSEA. The CDR3 has 13 residues. V lost 4 bases, J lost 0 bases, and 9 bases lay in between. CDR3 coding DNA: TGCAGCGTTGGGGGACACTTGAACACTGAAGCTTTCTTT. Translation gives CSVGGHLNTEAFF.